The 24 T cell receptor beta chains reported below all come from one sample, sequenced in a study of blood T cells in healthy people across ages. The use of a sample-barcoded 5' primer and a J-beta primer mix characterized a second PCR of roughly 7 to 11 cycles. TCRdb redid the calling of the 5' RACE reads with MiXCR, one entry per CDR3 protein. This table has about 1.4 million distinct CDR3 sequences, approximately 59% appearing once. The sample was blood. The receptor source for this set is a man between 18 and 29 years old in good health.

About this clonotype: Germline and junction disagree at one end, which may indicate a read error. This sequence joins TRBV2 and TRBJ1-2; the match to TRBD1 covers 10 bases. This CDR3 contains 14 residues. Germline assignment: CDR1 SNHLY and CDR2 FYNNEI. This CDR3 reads CVSSRDRGNYGYTF. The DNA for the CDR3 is TGTGTCAGCAGTAGGGACAGGGGAAACTATGGCTACACCTTC.

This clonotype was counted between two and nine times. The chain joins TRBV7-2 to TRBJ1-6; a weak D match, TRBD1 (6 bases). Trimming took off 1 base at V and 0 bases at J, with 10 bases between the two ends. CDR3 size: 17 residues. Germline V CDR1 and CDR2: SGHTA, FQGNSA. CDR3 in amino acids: CASSLGGQSSYNSPLHF. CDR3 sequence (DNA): TGTGCCAGCAGCTTAGGTGGACAGAGCTCCTATAATTCACCCCTCCACTTT.

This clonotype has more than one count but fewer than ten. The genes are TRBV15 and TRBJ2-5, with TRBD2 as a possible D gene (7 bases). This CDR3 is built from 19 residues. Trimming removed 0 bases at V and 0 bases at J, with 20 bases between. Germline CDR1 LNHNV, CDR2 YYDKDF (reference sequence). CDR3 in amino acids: CATSRDGSRGGSYQETQYF. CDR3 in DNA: TGTGCCACCAGCAGAGATGGTTCGAGGGGGGGCTCGTACCAAGAGACCCAGTACTTC.

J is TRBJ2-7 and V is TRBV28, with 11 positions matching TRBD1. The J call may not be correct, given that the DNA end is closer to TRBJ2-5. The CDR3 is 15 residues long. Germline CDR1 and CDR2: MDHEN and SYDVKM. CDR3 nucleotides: TGTGCCAGCAGTATAAATGGACAGGGGGCAGAGACCCAGTACTTC. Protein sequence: CASSINGQGAETQYF.

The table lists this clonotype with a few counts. CDR3 nucleotide sequence: TGCAGCGCCGAAACTAGGGCAGATACGCAGTATTTT. Protein sequence: CSAETRADTQYF. The chain has TRBV29-1 and TRBJ2-3; possible D gene TRBD2, 5 bases. From germline, CDR1 is SQVTM and CDR2 ANQGSEA. Trimming cost V 7 bases and J 4 bases, with 12 bases left between them. This CDR3 has 12 residues.

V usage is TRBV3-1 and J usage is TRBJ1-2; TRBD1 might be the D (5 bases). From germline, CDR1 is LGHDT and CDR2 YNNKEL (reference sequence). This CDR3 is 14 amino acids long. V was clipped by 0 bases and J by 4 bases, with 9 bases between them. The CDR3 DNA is TGTGCCAGCAGCCAAGACAGGGTTGTCTATGGCTACACCTTC. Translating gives CASSQDRVVYGYTF.

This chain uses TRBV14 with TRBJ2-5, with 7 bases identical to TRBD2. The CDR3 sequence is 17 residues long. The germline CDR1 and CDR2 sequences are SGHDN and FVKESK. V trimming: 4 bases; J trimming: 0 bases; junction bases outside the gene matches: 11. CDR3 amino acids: CASSPRLAGRDQETQYF. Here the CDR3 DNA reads TGTGCCAGCAGCCCACGACTAGCAGGGAGAGACCAAGAGACCCAGTACTTC.

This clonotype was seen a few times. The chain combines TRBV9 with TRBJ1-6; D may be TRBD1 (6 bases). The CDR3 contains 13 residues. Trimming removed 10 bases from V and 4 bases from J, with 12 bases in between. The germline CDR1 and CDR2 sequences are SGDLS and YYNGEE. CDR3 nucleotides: TGTGCCCAGTGGGACATTTATAATTCACCCCTCCACTTT. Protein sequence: CAQWDIYNSPLHF.

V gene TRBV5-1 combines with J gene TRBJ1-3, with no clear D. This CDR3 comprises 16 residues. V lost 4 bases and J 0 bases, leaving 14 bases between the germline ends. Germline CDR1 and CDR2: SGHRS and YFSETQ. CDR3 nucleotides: TGCGCCAGCAGCGGTGGTCGCACGTACTCTGGAAACACCATATATTTT. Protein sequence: CASSGGRTYSGNTIYF.

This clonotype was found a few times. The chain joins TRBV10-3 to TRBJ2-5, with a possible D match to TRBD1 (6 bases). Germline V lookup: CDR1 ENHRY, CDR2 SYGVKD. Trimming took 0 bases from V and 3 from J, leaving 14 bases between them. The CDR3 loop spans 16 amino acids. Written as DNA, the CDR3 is TGTGCCATCAGTGAGTCAACAAACAGGGCCAAAGAGACCCAGTACTTC. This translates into CAISESTNRAKETQYF.

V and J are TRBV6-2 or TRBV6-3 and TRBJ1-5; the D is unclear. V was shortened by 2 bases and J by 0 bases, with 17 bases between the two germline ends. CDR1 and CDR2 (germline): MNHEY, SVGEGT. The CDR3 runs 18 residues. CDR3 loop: CASSYTGWAGDSNQPQHF. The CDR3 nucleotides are TGTGCCAGCAGTTACACGGGCTGGGCAGGAGATAGCAATCAGCCCCAGCATTTT.

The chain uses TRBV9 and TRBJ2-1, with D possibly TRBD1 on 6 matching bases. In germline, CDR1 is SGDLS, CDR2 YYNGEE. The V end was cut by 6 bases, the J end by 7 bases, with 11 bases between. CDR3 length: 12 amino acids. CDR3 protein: CASTPTGNEQFF. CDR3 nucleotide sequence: TGTGCCAGCACCCCGACAGGTAATGAGCAGTTCTTC.

The CDR3: CASSDLVSPLHF. The CDR3 nucleotides are TGTGCCAGCAGTGATCTAGTCTCACCCCTCCACTTT. The V call is TRBV2, the J call TRBJ1-6; D is unresolved. V was clipped by 3 bases and J by 10 bases, with 7 bases between them. Germline values: CDR1 SNHLY, CDR2 FYNNEI. The CDR3 extends over 12 amino acids. The full variable domain, rest sourced from reference TRBV2 and TRBJ1-6, is EPEVTQTPSHQVTQMGQEVILRCVPISNHLYFYWYRQILGQKVEFLVSFYNNEISEKSEIFDDQFSVERPDGSNFTLKIRSTKLEDSAMYFCASSDLVSPLHFGNGTRLTVT.

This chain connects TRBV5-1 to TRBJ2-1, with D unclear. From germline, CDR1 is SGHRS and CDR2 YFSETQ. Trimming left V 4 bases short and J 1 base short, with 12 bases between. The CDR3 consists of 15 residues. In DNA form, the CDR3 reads TGCGCCAGCAGCACCGACGGTATTTCCTACAATGAGCAGTTCTTC. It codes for CASSTDGISYNEQFF.

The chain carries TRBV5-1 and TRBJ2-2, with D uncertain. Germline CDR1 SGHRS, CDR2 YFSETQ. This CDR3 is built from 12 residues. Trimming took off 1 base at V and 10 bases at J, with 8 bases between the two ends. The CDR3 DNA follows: TGCGCCAGCAGCTTGCAGGAGACGGAGCTGTTTTTT. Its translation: CASSLQETELFF.

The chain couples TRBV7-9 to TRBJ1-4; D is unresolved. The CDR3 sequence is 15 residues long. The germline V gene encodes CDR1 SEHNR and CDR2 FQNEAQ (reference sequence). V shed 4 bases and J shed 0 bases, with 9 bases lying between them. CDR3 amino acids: CASSYSDSTNEKLFF. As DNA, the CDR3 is TGTGCCAGCAGCTACTCGGACTCAACTAATGAAAAACTGTTTTTT.

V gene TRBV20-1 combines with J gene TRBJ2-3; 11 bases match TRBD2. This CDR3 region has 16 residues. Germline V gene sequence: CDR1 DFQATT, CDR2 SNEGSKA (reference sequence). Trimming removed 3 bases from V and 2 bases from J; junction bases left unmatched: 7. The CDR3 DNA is TGCAGTGCTAGTTCGGGACTAGCGGCAATCACAGATACGCAGTATTTT. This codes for CSASSGLAAITDTQYF.

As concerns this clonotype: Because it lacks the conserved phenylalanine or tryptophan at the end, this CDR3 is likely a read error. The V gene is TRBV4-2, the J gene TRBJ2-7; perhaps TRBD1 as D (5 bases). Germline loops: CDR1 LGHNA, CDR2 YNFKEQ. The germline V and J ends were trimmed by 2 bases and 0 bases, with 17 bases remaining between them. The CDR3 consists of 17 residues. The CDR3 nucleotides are TGTGCCAGCAGCCAAAAGTTGGGCAGGGTCAGCTCCTACGAGCAGTACCTC. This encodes CASSQKLGRVSSYEQYL.

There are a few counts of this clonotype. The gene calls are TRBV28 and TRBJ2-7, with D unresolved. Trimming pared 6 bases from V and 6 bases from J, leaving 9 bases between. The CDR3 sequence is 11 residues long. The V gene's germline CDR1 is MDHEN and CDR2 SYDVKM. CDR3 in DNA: TGTGCCAGCAGGGCCATGGGCGAGCAGTACTTC. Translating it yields CASRAMGEQYF. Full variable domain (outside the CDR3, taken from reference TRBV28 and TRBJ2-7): DVKVTQSSRYLVKRTGEKVFLECVQDMDHENMFWYRQDPGLGLRLIYFSYDVKMKEKGDIPEGYSVSREKKERFSLILESASTNQTSMYLCASRAMGEQYFGPGTRLTVT.

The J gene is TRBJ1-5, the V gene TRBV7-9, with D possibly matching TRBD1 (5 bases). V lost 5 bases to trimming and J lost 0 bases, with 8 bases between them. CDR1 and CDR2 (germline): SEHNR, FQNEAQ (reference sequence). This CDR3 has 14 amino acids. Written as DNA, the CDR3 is TGTGCCAGCAGCCAGACAGATAGCAATCAGCCCCAGCATTTT. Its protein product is CASSQTDSNQPQHF.

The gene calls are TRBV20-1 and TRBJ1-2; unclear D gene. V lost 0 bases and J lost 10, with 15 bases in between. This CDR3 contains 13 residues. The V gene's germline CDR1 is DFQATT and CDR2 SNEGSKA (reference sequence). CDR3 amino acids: CSAREAGLNDYTF. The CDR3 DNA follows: TGCAGTGCTAGAGAAGCGGGTCTTAACGACTACACCTTC.

CDR3 DNA sequence: TGTGCCAGCAGCTTAGCGCTAGCGGGGGTTAGCACAGATACGCAGTATTTT. Its translation is CASSLALAGVSTDTQYF. This chain links TRBV7-2 with TRBJ2-3, with TRBD2 matching 10 bases. The trim removed 0 bases at V and 0 bases at J, leaving 3 bases unmatched. Germline CDR1 and CDR2: SGHTA and FQGNSA. The CDR3 is 17 residues long.

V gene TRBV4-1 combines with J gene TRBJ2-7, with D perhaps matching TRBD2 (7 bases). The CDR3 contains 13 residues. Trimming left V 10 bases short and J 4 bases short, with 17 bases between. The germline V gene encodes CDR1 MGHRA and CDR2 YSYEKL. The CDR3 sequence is CATRGAASYEQYF. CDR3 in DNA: TGCGCCACCCGGGGGGCAGCTTCTTACGAGCAGTACTTC.

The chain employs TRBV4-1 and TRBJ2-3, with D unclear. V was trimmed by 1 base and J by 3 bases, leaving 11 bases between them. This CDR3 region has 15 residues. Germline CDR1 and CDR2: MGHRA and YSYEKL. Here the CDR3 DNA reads TGCGCCAGCAGCCAAGGAGCGCCTTTTACAGATACGCAGTATTTT. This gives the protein CASSQGAPFTDTQYF.